The 26 T cell receptor beta chains in this list originate from one sample, sequenced in a study of T-cell memory formation after mild COVID-19. Using its own MiXCR run on the 5' RACE reads, TCRdb lists one record per CDR3 protein. The table records about 470,000 distinct CDR3 sequences, more than 20% of them present only once. Sequenced: PBMCs or a T cell subset sorted from them (not recorded which). These receptor sequences come from an adult woman who had mild COVID-19 (a few samples of this study predate the infection). Cell type and time point are not known.

This chain uses TRBV7-9 with TRBJ2-7; D not certain. The V gene lost 5 bases and the J gene lost 4 bases, with 9 bases spanning the gap. CDR3 length: 12 residues. CDR1 and CDR2 from the germline V gene are SEHNR and FQNEAQ (reference sequence). The CDR3 region has the DNA TGTGCCAGCAGCGGCAGAAATTACGAGCAGTACTTC. This codes for CASSGRNYEQYF.

The V gene is TRBV6-5, the J gene TRBJ2-7; D unclear. Deletions cut 5 bases from V and 0 bases from J, with 17 bases between. From germline, CDR1 is MNHEY and CDR2 SVGAGI. The CDR3 consists of 16 residues. The CDR3 protein is CASSPKSYSGSYEQYF. DNA for the CDR3: TGTGCCAGCAGTCCAAAATCCTACAGTGGCTCCTACGAGCAGTACTTC.

This chain links TRBV4-1 with TRBJ1-5; maybe TRBD1 (6 bases). V was shortened by 0 bases and J by 4 bases, with 16 bases between the two germline ends. Germline V gene lookup returns CDR1 MGHRA and CDR2 YSYEKL. This CDR3 has 17 amino acids. The CDR3 region has the DNA TGCGCCAGCAGCCAAGAGGCATCGGGGGCAGGTAATCAGCCCCAGCATTTT. Translation: CASSQEASGAGNQPQHF.

V is TRBV6-6 and J is TRBJ1-2; D is uncertain. The CDR3 has 14 residues. Germline CDR1 and CDR2: MNHNY and SVGAGI (reference sequence). V lost 5 bases to trimming and J lost 6 bases, with 16 bases between them. In nucleotides, the CDR3 is TGTGCCAGCAGTACAGAAGGCGGGGTAGATGGCTACACCTTC. This sequence encodes CASSTEGGVDGYTF.

The chain employs TRBV4-2 and TRBJ2-5; TRBD2 agrees at 10 bases. The V and J ends lost 1 base and 2 bases, in that order; junction bases with no gene match: 1. Germline V gene lookup returns CDR1 LGHNA and CDR2 YNFKEQ. This CDR3 region has 15 residues. CDR3 protein: CASSQATSGQETQYF. In DNA, the CDR3 is TGTGCCAGCAGCCAAGCGACTAGCGGGCAAGAGACCCAGTACTTC.

This clonotype occurred a few times. The rearrangement links TRBV7-8 to TRBJ2-2; no reliable D call. Per the germline V gene, CDR1 is SGHVS and CDR2 is FQNEAQ. Trimming pared 1 base from V and 4 bases from J, leaving 16 bases between. This CDR3 is built from 17 residues. The CDR3 is CASSLDAGALSTGELFF. DNA of the CDR3: TGTGCCAGCAGCTTAGATGCAGGAGCTTTAAGCACCGGGGAGCTGTTTTTT.

This clonotype was seen more than once but under ten times. V is TRBV4-1 and J is TRBJ1-5; 7 bases map to TRBD1. The trim removed 4 bases at V and 6 bases at J, leaving 9 bases unmatched. This CDR3 has 15 residues. Germline values: CDR1 MGHRA, CDR2 YSYEKL. CDR3 in amino acids: CASSLYDRAGQPQHF. The CDR3 DNA reads as TGCGCCAGCAGCCTATATGACAGGGCGGGTCAGCCCCAGCATTTT.

This clonotype occurred a few times. The V gene is TRBV7-9, the J gene TRBJ2-1, with D perhaps TRBD1 or TRBD2 (5 bases each). The CDR3 consists of 16 residues. Germline V gene sequence: CDR1 SEHNR, CDR2 FQNEAQ (reference sequence). The germline V and J ends were trimmed by 4 bases and 7 bases, with 20 bases remaining between them. CDR3 sequence (DNA): TGTGCCAGCAGCTCATGGGACGCCCCGGCAAGGAATGAGCAGTTCTTC. Its translation is CASSSWDAPARNEQFF. The whole variable domain, remainder taken from reference TRBV7-9 and TRBJ2-1, is DTGVSQNPRHKITKRGQNVTFRCDPISEHNRLYWYRQTLGQGPEFLTYFQNEAQLEKSRLLSDRFSAERPKGSFSTLEIQRTEQGDSAMYLCASSSWDAPARNEQFFGPGTRLTVL.

V and J are TRBV28 and TRBJ1-6, with 9 bases that match TRBD1. The ends lost 4 bases at V and 13 bases at J; junction bases unmatched: 8. From germline, CDR1 is MDHEN and CDR2 SYDVKM. The CDR3 extends over 14 amino acids. The CDR3 coding sequence is TGTGCCAGCAGTTCGGGACAGGGAGGGGAGCCCCTCCACTTT. It encodes CASSSGQGGEPLHF.

This chain uses TRBV30 with TRBJ1-1; TRBD1 agrees at 7 bases. This CDR3 has 16 amino acids. V gave up 6 bases and J gave up 2 bases; unmatched junction bases: 15. Germline CDR1 GTSNPN, CDR2 SVGIG (reference sequence). CDR3 sequence reads: CACRPRGRGDNTEAFF. Here the CDR3 DNA reads TGTGCCTGCCGGCCGAGAGGCAGGGGGGATAACACTGAAGCTTTCTTT. Variable domain in full (rest from reference TRBV30 and TRBJ1-1): SQTIHQWPATLVQPVGSPLSLECTVEGTSNPNLYWYRQAAGRGLQLLFYSVGIGQISSEVPQNLSASRPQDRQFILSSKKLLLSDSGFYLCACRPRGRGDNTEAFFGQGTRLTVV.

The V call is TRBV9, the J call TRBJ1-5; D not resolved. Germline CDR1 SGDLS, CDR2 YYNGEE. CDR3 length: 15 residues. V was trimmed by 0 bases and J by 2 bases, leaving 9 bases between them. The CDR3 nucleotides are TGTGCCAGCAGCGTAGAGGGAGGTCGCAATCAGCCCCAGCATTTT. This gives the protein CASSVEGGRNQPQHF.

This clonotype was recorded a few times. The genes are TRBV5-6 and TRBJ2-1, with TRBD1 identical over 7 bases. Losses at the gene ends were 1 base for V and 0 bases for J; bases not matched to a gene: 1. This CDR3 has 15 residues. Germline V gene data show CDR1 as SGHDT and CDR2 as YYEEEE. CDR3 sequence (DNA): TGTGCCAGCAGCTTGCCAGGGGGCTCCTACAATGAGCAGTTCTTC. Translation: CASSLPGGSYNEQFF.

This chain joins TRBV10-3 and TRBJ2-1; D is possibly TRBD1 or TRBD2 (5 bases each). V gave up 11 bases and J gave up 5 bases, with 16 bases separating them. CDR1 is ENHRY, CDR2 SYGVKD, per germline. The CDR3 runs to 13 residues. The CDR3 loop reads CASGARMNNEQFF. The CDR3 DNA sequence: TGTGCCTCCGGGGCCAGGATGAACAATGAGCAGTTCTTC.

J is TRBJ1-2 and V is TRBV15; tentatively, D is TRBD1 (6 bases). The germline V gene encodes CDR1 LNHNV and CDR2 YYDKDF (reference sequence). The CDR3 sequence is 15 residues long. Trimming took 3 bases from V and 2 from J, leaving 13 bases between them. CDR3 in DNA: TGTGCCACCAGCAGTAGTGCTACAGGGAACTATGGCTACACCTTC. Protein: CATSSSATGNYGYTF.

This clonotype was detected a few times. V and J are TRBV24-1 and TRBJ1-1; perhaps TRBD1 as D (6 bases). The CDR3 sequence is 15 residues long. Trimming left V 7 bases short and J 6 bases short, with 20 bases between. Germline V lookup: CDR1 KGHDR, CDR2 SFDVKD. The CDR3 DNA reads TGTGCCACCAGGTCTGGATGGGGGCGCGGGGCTGAAGCTTTCTTT. As protein: CATRSGWGRGAEAFF.

This clonotype was recorded a few times. The junction does not match germline at one end; this may be a read error. Here the CDR3 DNA reads TGTGCCAGCAGTTACTCGACCTTTGGGGGGTCGAACTCCGGGGAGCTGTTTTTT. This sequence encodes CASSYSTFGGSNSGELFF. This chain joins TRBV6-6 and TRBJ2-2; tentatively, D is TRBD2 (6 bases). Germline V lookup: CDR1 MNHNY, CDR2 SVGAGI (reference sequence). CDR3 length: 18 amino acids.

This clonotype was seen a few times. The chain combines TRBV19 with TRBJ1-6; D is possibly TRBD1 (6 bases). Germline CDR1 LNHDA, CDR2 SQIVND (reference sequence). The CDR3 covers 16 residues. The ends were cut back, 5 bases at V and 7 bases at J, with 18 bases in the middle. CDR3 amino acids: CASSPQGHDENSPLHF. The CDR3 DNA is TGTGCCAGTAGTCCCCAGGGACACGACGAGAATTCACCCCTCCACTTT.

This clonotype occurred a few times. The genes are TRBV20-1 and TRBJ2-1; 10 bases agree with TRBD2. The germline V gene encodes CDR1 DFQATT and CDR2 SNEGSKA (reference sequence). The ends lost 2 bases at V and 6 bases at J; junction bases unmatched: 4. The CDR3 sequence is 14 residues long. The CDR3 DNA sequence: TGCAGTGCTAGATCCGAGCGGGGGGGCAATGAGCAGTTCTTC. Translating gives CSARSERGGNEQFF.

The V gene is TRBV11-3, the J gene TRBJ2-2; D gene ambiguous. Germline loops: CDR1 SGHNT, CDR2 YENEEA. The CDR3 totals 12 residues. V lost 8 bases to trimming and J lost 7 bases, with 11 bases between them. The DNA of the CDR3 is TGTGCCAGCGGGCATGTCGGCGGGGAGCTGTTTTTT. Its translation: CASGHVGGELFF.

This clonotype was observed a handful of times. The J gene is TRBJ2-2, the V gene TRBV6-5; no clear D. Germline CDR1 is MNHEY and CDR2 is SVGAGI. This CDR3 is 14 amino acids long. Trimming pared 4 bases from V and 2 bases from J, leaving 8 bases between. This CDR3 is CASSSSRNTGELFF. The CDR3 bases are TGTGCCAGCAGTTCTTCCAGAAACACCGGGGAGCTGTTTTTT.

In its sample, this clonotype was seen a few times. This rearrangement joins TRBV12-5 to TRBJ2-2; D gene uncertain. Germline V CDR1 and CDR2: LGHNT, FRNRAP. Trimming cost V 7 bases and J 4 bases, with 7 bases left between them. The CDR3 totals 12 residues. The CDR3 loop reads CASAHGTGELFF. In nucleotides, the CDR3 is TGTGCTAGTGCCCACGGCACCGGGGAGCTGTTTTTT. The full variable domain, completed using reference TRBV12-5 and TRBJ2-2, is DARVTQTPRHKVTEMGQEVTMRCQPILGHNTVFWYRQTMMQGLELLAYFRNRAPLDDSGMPKDRFSAEMPDATLATLKIQPSEPRDSAVYFCASAHGTGELFFGEGSRLTVL.

This chain joins TRBV10-3 and TRBJ2-7; 10 nucleotides match TRBD1. Looked up from germline, CDR1 is ENHRY and CDR2 is SYGVKD. This CDR3 has 15 residues. V was clipped by 11 bases and J by 0 bases; unmatched bases: 10. CDR3 bases: TGTGCCCTCGGGACAGGGGTTTCGAGCTCCTACGAGCAGTACTTC. Translating it yields CALGTGVSSSYEQYF.

The chain is built from TRBV5-1 and TRBJ1-1; 8 bases map to TRBD1. CDR1 is SGHRS and CDR2 is YFSETQ in the germline V gene. J lost 3 bases, V lost 0 bases, and 10 bases had no gene match. The CDR3 covers 17 residues. In nucleotides, the CDR3 is TGCGCCAGCAGCTTGGCCAGGGGGCGTGGGGGATACACTGAAGCTTTCTTT. Amino acids: CASSLARGRGGYTEAFF.

A few counts support this clonotype. V and J are TRBV7-2 and TRBJ1-2; no clear D gene. This CDR3 is built from 12 residues. CDR1 is SGHTA, CDR2 FQGNSA, per germline. The V end lost 3 bases, the J end lost 8 bases, and 10 bases lay between the germline ends. This CDR3 reads CASSFPAVGYTF. Written as DNA, the CDR3 is TGTGCCAGCAGCTTCCCGGCGGTCGGCTACACCTTC.

This clonotype has only a few counts. This chain connects TRBV12-3 or TRBV12-4 to TRBJ1-5; 7 nucleotides agree with TRBD1. J gave up 5 bases and V 1 base, and 2 bases lay outside the gene matches. The CDR3 is 14 residues long. As DNA, the CDR3 is TGTGCCAGCAGTTTAGGGACAGGTGATCAGCCCCAGCATTTT. Translating it yields CASSLGTGDQPQHF.

The chain combines TRBV7-9 with TRBJ1-5; D call uncertain. CDR1 and CDR2 (germline): SEHNR, FQNEAQ (reference sequence). V was trimmed by 6 bases and J by 5 bases, leaving 11 bases between them. The CDR3 is made up of 13 amino acids. CDR3: CASSGQTDQPQHF. The CDR3 DNA reads as TGTGCCAGCAGTGGTCAGACGGATCAGCCCCAGCATTTT.